Presented here are 16 T cell receptor beta chains from one specimen sequenced in a study of blood T cell repertoires in COVID-19. Method: immunoSEQ multiplex PCR; TCRdb's copy keeps in-frame clones and lacks some. The data show about 110,000 clones, about 93% seen once. The source material was peripheral blood. All receptors derive from a woman younger than 45 with acute or convalescent COVID-19.

The chain employs TRBV25-1 and TRBJ1-4; possible D gene TRBD1, 5 bases. The V gene lost 1 base and the J gene lost 3 bases, with 9 bases spanning the gap. Per the germline V gene, CDR1 is MGHDK and CDR2 is SYGVNS. CDR3 length: 15 residues. The DNA of the CDR3 is TGTGCCAGCAGTGAATTAAGGGGTCCTAATGAAAAACTGTTTTTT. Residues: CASSELRGPNEKLFF.

This clone was picked up one time. Compared with germline, one end of the junction differs, possibly owing to a read error. The J gene is TRBJ2-7, the V gene TRBV11-2; 9 bases map to TRBD1. Per the germline V gene, CDR1 is SGHAT and CDR2 is FQNNGV. CDR3 length equals 14 residues. CDR3 coding DNA: TGTGCCAGCAGCTTAGCCTCGGCGCCGGACAGGGGCTCTTTC. Its translation: CASSLASAPDRGSF.

The chain has TRBV25-1 and TRBJ1-2, with D perhaps TRBD1 (5 bases). Trimming took off 0 bases at V and 4 bases at J, with 18 bases between the two ends. The CDR3 contains 17 residues. Germline CDR1 reads MGHDK; CDR2 reads SYGVNS. CDR3 loop: CASSEYFSQTDIYGYTF. The CDR3 nucleotides read TGTGCCAGCAGTGAATATTTCTCTCAGACAGACATCTATGGCTACACCTTC.

The V call is TRBV28, the J call TRBJ1-1; D is uncertain. The CDR3 has 12 amino acids. V lost 2 bases to trimming and J lost 4 bases, with 5 bases between them. The germline gives CDR1 MDHEN, CDR2 SYDVKM. The CDR3 spells CASSLQVTEAFF. CDR3 coding DNA: TGTGCCAGCAGTTTACAGGTCACTGAAGCTTTCTTT. Using reference TRBV28 and TRBJ1-1 for the parts outside the CDR3, the full variable domain is DVKVTQSSRYLVKRTGEKVFLECVQDMDHENMFWYRQDPGLGLRLIYFSYDVKMKEKGDIPEGYSVSREKKERFSLILESASTNQTSMYLCASSLQVTEAFFGQGTRLTVV.

The gene calls are TRBV5-6 and TRBJ2-7, with D possibly TRBD1 on 5 matching bases. This CDR3 has 15 residues. The V gene's germline CDR1 is SGHDT and CDR2 YYEEEE. Deletions cut 1 base from V and 5 bases from J, with 16 bases between. The CDR3 sequence is CASSLTQGLVNEQYF. The CDR3 DNA reads as TGTGCCAGCAGCTTGACTCAGGGCTTAGTCAACGAGCAGTACTTC.

This clone was counted a few times. This chain connects TRBV7-2 to TRBJ1-6; 9 nucleotides match TRBD1. The CDR3 contains 15 residues. The junction had 4 bases not matched to a gene; V was cut back by 4 bases and J by 6 bases. Per the germline V gene, CDR1 is SGHTA and CDR2 is FQGNSA. The CDR3 reads CASSSPDRGNSPLHF. The CDR3, as DNA: TGTGCCAGCAGCTCCCCGGACAGGGGTAATTCACCCCTCCACTTT.

The V gene is TRBV4-1, the J gene TRBJ1-1; D may be TRBD1 (6 bases). The germline V gene encodes CDR1 MGHRA and CDR2 YSYEKL. The CDR3 extends over 19 amino acids. V lost 0 bases and J 0 bases, leaving 20 bases between the germline ends. DNA of the CDR3: TGCGCCAGCAGCCAAGAGAGGGGGAGACCAGAAAACATGAACACTGAAGCTTTCTTT. Translating it yields CASSQERGRPENMNTEAFF.

The chain joins TRBV10-3 to TRBJ2-7; D might be TRBD1 (6 bases). The length of the CDR3 is 15 residues. Per germline, CDR1 ENHRY and CDR2 SYGVKD. Trimming removed 0 bases at V and 3 bases at J, with 12 bases between. The CDR3 region has the DNA TGTGCCATCAGTGAGTCGGGTCGAGGGGGCTACGAGCAGTACTTC. Its translation: CAISESGRGGYEQYF.

This clone was seen a few times. The V call is TRBV3-1 (or the pseudogene TRBV3-2), the J call TRBJ2-6; D uncertain. V shed 0 bases and J shed 0 bases, with 18 bases lying between them. Germline CDR1 LGHDT, CDR2 YNNKEL (reference sequence). This CDR3 has 20 residues. CDR3 coding DNA: TGTGCCAGCAGCCAAGATCGTGACACTCCCGAGAGCTCTGGGGCCAACGTCCTGACTTTC. Translated, it gives CASSQDRDTPESSGANVLTF.

The chain carries TRBV6-1 and TRBJ2-7, with TRBD1 identical over 12 bases. Germline V gene lookup returns CDR1 MNHNS and CDR2 SASEGT. The CDR3 covers 14 residues. With 2 bases clipped from V and 12 bases from J, the junction kept 8 bases outside the gene matches. The CDR3 DNA is TGTGCCAGCAGTGAAAGATGGGACAGGGGGCGCGGGTACTTC. Translation gives CASSERWDRGRGYF.

The chain links TRBV6-5 to TRBJ1-2; D might be TRBD1 (5 bases). The germline CDR1 and CDR2 sequences are MNHEY and SVGAGI. V lost 9 bases to trimming and J lost 2 bases, with 10 bases between them. The length of the CDR3 is 12 residues. The CDR3 DNA follows: TGTGCCAGTTGGACACAGAACTATGGCTACACCTTC. This codes for CASWTQNYGYTF.

The chain uses TRBV3-1 (or the pseudogene TRBV3-2) and TRBJ1-1, with D uncertain. V lost 0 bases to trimming and J lost 6 bases, with 14 bases between them. From germline, CDR1 is LGHDT and CDR2 YNNKEL (reference sequence). The CDR3 covers 15 residues. The DNA for the CDR3 is TGTGCCAGCAGCCAAGAATGGGTTAGCACTTCTGAAGCTTTCTTT. Its protein is CASSQEWVSTSEAFF.

The rearrangement uses TRBV7-9 and TRBJ2-7, with TRBD2 as a possible D gene (6 bases). The germline V gene encodes CDR1 SEHNR and CDR2 FQNEAQ (reference sequence). V was shortened by 4 bases and J by 2 bases, with 15 bases between the two germline ends. The CDR3 length is 15 residues. CDR3 amino acids: CASSWLGSGAYEQYF. CDR3 in DNA: TGTGCCAGCAGCTGGCTAGGATCGGGAGCCTACGAGCAGTACTTC.

This clone was observed a single time. This sequence joins TRBV28 and TRBJ1-1; D not resolved. The CDR3 extends over 15 amino acids. V was shortened by 5 bases and J by 4 bases, with 17 bases between the two germline ends. Germline assignment: CDR1 MDHEN and CDR2 SYDVKM. The chain's CDR3 is CASSPGIGKATEAFF. As DNA, the CDR3 is TGTGCCAGCAGTCCCGGGATAGGGAAGGCCACTGAAGCTTTCTTT.

CDR3 region: CASSSLGLAGGLTYEQYF. Written as DNA, the CDR3 is TGTGCCAGCAGTTCCCTTGGGCTAGCGGGAGGGTTAACCTACGAGCAGTACTTC. The chain is built from TRBV27 and TRBJ2-7; 12 bases fit TRBD2. V was pared by 4 bases and J by 2 bases, with 12 bases of the junction left unmatched. The CDR3 spans 18 residues. Germline CDR1 is MNHEY and CDR2 is SMNVEV (reference sequence).

The chain employs TRBV4-3 and TRBJ2-5; a weak D match, TRBD1 (5 bases). The V gene's germline CDR1 is LGHNA and CDR2 YSLEER. The CDR3 is 16 amino acids. The germline V and J ends were trimmed by 0 bases and 0 bases, with 11 bases remaining between them. The CDR3 here is CASSQDVGRNQETQYF. The CDR3 bases are TGCGCCAGCAGCCAAGATGTGGGGCGGAACCAAGAGACCCAGTACTTC.